The 29 T cell receptor beta chains below all came from one sample that was sequenced in a study of early T cells in non-severe SARS-CoV-2 infection. Using its own MiXCR run on the 5' RACE reads, TCRdb lists one record per CDR3 protein. The repertoire consists of about 49,000 distinct CDR3 sequences, with 6.5% occurring once and the leading ten covering about 2.8%. Sequencing used whole blood, obtained at baseline. The receptor set was obtained from an adult who was a healthcare worker with PCR-confirmed SARS-CoV-2 infection or an uninfected control (not recorded which).

There are many counts of this clonotype. This chain links TRBV7-2 with TRBJ2-5; D remains ambiguous. V was shortened by 3 bases and J by 5 bases, with 1 base between the two germline ends. Germline V gene lookup returns CDR1 SGHTA and CDR2 FQGNSA. The CDR3 covers 10 residues. This chain's CDR3 is CASSLETQYF. The CDR3 DNA is TGTGCCAGCAGCTTGGAGACCCAGTACTTC. The full variable domain, rest sourced from reference TRBV7-2 and TRBJ2-5, is GAGVSQSPSNKVTEKGKDVELRCDPISGHTALYWYRQSLGQGLEFLIYFQGNSAPDKSGLPSDRFSAERTGGSVSTLTIQRTQQEDSAVYLCASSLETQYFGPGTRLLVL.

This sequence joins TRBV29-1 and TRBJ1-1; D remains ambiguous. Trimming shortened V by 4 bases and J by 4 bases, and 13 bases separated the two germline ends. Germline V gene data show CDR1 as SQVTM and CDR2 as ANQGSEA. This CDR3 is built from 13 residues. The CDR3 protein is CSVGAAAGTEAFF. DNA for the CDR3: TGCAGCGTTGGGGCAGCCGCCGGCACTGAAGCTTTCTTT.

This chain uses TRBV6-6 with TRBJ1-2; possible D gene TRBD1, 5 bases. This CDR3 is 13 amino acids long. Germline V gene data show CDR1 as MNHNY and CDR2 as SVGAGI (reference sequence). V was cut by 9 bases and J by 4 bases, with 15 bases left in between. Here the CDR3 reads CASQFGAGYGYTF. In DNA form, the CDR3 reads TGTGCCAGTCAATTCGGGGCTGGCTATGGCTACACCTTC.

The V gene is TRBV29-1, the J gene TRBJ1-5, with D unclear. V lost 5 bases and J 5 bases, leaving 13 bases between the germline ends. Germline V gene sequence: CDR1 SQVTM, CDR2 ANQGSEA. CDR3 length: 13 amino acids. Here the CDR3 reads CSVLTGLDQPQHF. The CDR3 coding sequence is TGCAGCGTTCTTACGGGGTTGGATCAGCCCCAGCATTTT.

Details on this clonotype: A read error may explain this, as a much larger clone is one base away. The rearrangement uses TRBV5-5 and TRBJ1-3; the D is unclear. Germline V gene sequence: CDR1 SGHKS, CDR2 YYEKEE (reference sequence). The CDR3 consists of 15 residues. In nucleotides, the CDR3 is TGTGCCAACAGCTTGGACCCGAACTCTGGAAACACCATATATTTT. Encoded protein: CANSLDPNSGNTIYF.

This clonotype was counted many times. DNA of the CDR3: TGTGCCAGCAGCTTAGCGCTAAAGAGTGGGACCCAGTACTTC. Protein product: CASSLALKSGTQYF. This sequence joins TRBV7-2 and TRBJ2-5; no firm D call. Trimming stripped 0 bases from V and 7 bases from J, with 12 bases between. The CDR3 has 14 amino acids. CDR1 and CDR2 from the germline V gene are SGHTA and FQGNSA. The variable domain in full, completed from reference TRBV7-2 and TRBJ2-5, reads GAGVSQSPSNKVTEKGKDVELRCDPISGHTALYWYRQSLGQGLEFLIYFQGNSAPDKSGLPSDRFSAERTGGSVSTLTIQRTQQEDSAVYLCASSLALKSGTQYFGPGTRLLVL.

This clonotype was seen at least ten times. The chain has TRBV25-1 and TRBJ1-1; 10 nucleotides align to TRBD1. Germline loops: CDR1 MGHDK, CDR2 SYGVNS. This CDR3 contains 14 residues. The junction had 6 bases not matched to a gene; V was cut back by 5 bases and J by 6 bases. The CDR3 reads CASSPTGGAAEAFF. The CDR3 nucleotides read TGTGCCAGCAGTCCGACAGGGGGCGCCGCTGAAGCTTTCTTT.

This clonotype was counted many times. This chain's CDR3 is CASSQGEGASGYTF. CDR3 nucleotides: TGTGCCAGCAGCCAAGGGGAGGGTGCGAGTGGCTACACCTTC. The rearrangement links TRBV7-9 to TRBJ1-2; D possibly corresponds to TRBD1 (5 bases). CDR3 length: 14 amino acids. The V gene's germline CDR1 is SEHNR and CDR2 FQNEAQ (reference sequence). Trimming pared 5 bases from V and 7 bases from J, leaving 17 bases between. The variable domain in full, completed from reference TRBV7-9 and TRBJ1-2, reads DTGVSQNPRHKITKRGQNVTFRCDPISEHNRLYWYRQTLGQGPEFLTYFQNEAQLEKSRLLSDRFSAERPKGSFSTLEIQRTEQGDSAMYLCASSQGEGASGYTFGSGTRLTVV.

At least ten counts were recorded for this clonotype. This chain uses TRBV18 with TRBJ2-1; D call uncertain. V shed 0 bases and J shed 9 bases, with 9 bases lying between them. This CDR3 has 13 amino acids. The germline V gene encodes CDR1 KGHSH and CDR2 LQKENI. The CDR3 region has the DNA TGTGCCAGCTCACCACCTAGCCCGGGTGAGCAGTTCTTC. It encodes CASSPPSPGEQFF.

This clonotype was counted ten times or more. V is TRBV30 and J is TRBJ1-5; 7 bases line up with TRBD1. Trimming cost V 1 base and J 4 bases; bases outside gene matches: 1. This CDR3 is built from 13 residues. Germline V lookup: CDR1 GTSNPN, CDR2 SVGIG (reference sequence). The CDR3 nucleotides are TGTGCCTGGAGTGCGGACAGGAATCAGCCCCAGCATTTT. Protein: CAWSADRNQPQHF.

This clonotype has a handful of counts. This sequence joins TRBV11-3 and TRBJ2-4, with a tentative D call TRBD2 (6 bases). V shed 3 bases and J shed 3 bases, with 15 bases lying between them. This CDR3 region has 16 residues. Germline CDR1 SGHNT, CDR2 YENEEA. The CDR3 protein is CASSLGGRELKNIQYF. CDR3 nucleotide sequence: TGTGCCAGCAGCTTGGGGGGTCGGGAGCTCAAAAACATTCAGTACTTC.

This clonotype turned up a few times. The rearrangement links TRBV27 to TRBJ2-3; 10 positions match TRBD2. After removal of 2 bases from V and 1 base from J, the junction contained 0 bases not matched to a gene. The CDR3 is made up of 15 amino acids. Germline V gene lookup returns CDR1 MNHEY and CDR2 SMNVEV (reference sequence). CDR3 sequence (DNA): TGTGCCAGCAGTTTAAGCGGGGGGGGCACAGATACGCAGTATTTT. Amino acid sequence: CASSLSGGGTDTQYF.

The sample holds many counts of this clonotype. The chain carries TRBV4-3 and TRBJ2-3; 7 nucleotides align to TRBD2. Germline V lookup: CDR1 LGHNA, CDR2 YSLEER. Germline trimming cut 1 base from V and 6 bases from J; bases unmatched to any gene: 10. The CDR3 is 16 residues long. DNA of the CDR3: TGCGCCAGCAGCCAAGTTACGGCGGGGGAGGGGGATACGCAGTATTTT. Translation: CASSQVTAGEGDTQYF.

This clonotype was seen repeatedly, ten times or more. The chain is built from TRBV18 and TRBJ1-1; 7 positions agree with TRBD1. The length of the CDR3 is 16 residues. CDR1 is KGHSH and CDR2 is LQKENI in the germline V gene. Trimming took 4 bases from V and 2 from J; bases not matched to a gene: 10. CDR3 bases: TGTGCCAGCTCACTAACTAGGGACAGCGTTAACACTGAAGCTTTCTTT. Translated, it gives CASSLTRDSVNTEAFF.

This clonotype was seen at least ten times. CDR3 nucleotide sequence: TGTGCCAGCAGTTCCCCGGGACAGTCGGACGAGCAGTACTTC. Its translation is CASSSPGQSDEQYF. The rearrangement links TRBV28 to TRBJ2-7; 7 bases fit TRBD1. Germline V gene data show CDR1 as MDHEN and CDR2 as SYDVKM. V lost 4 bases, J lost 5 bases, and 8 bases stayed unmatched. The CDR3 extends over 14 amino acids.

This clonotype was seen more than once but under ten times. The CDR3 nucleotides are TGCGCCAGCAGCCTTCGACTAGCGGGGGAGCAGTTCTTC. Protein product: CASSLRLAGEQFF. The rearrangement joins TRBV4-3 to TRBJ2-1, with 11 bases identical to TRBD2. The V gene end was trimmed by 4 bases and the J gene end by 10 bases; junction bases not matched to a gene: 3. This CDR3 is built from 13 residues. CDR1 and CDR2 from the germline V gene are LGHNA and YSLEER.

Ten or more counts support this clonotype. The CDR3 DNA reads TGCAGTGCTAGAGCGGGACTAGCCGCAGATACGCAGTATTTT. This encodes CSARAGLAADTQYF. The V gene is TRBV20-1, the J gene TRBJ2-3, with 9 bases aligning to TRBD2. V shed 1 base and J 4 bases; nucleotides not matched to a gene: 3. The CDR3 runs to 14 residues. Germline V lookup: CDR1 DFQATT, CDR2 SNEGSKA (reference sequence).

The table lists this clonotype with many counts. The chain links TRBV6-1 to TRBJ1-2, with 7 bases identical to TRBD1. This CDR3 has 14 amino acids. With 6 bases clipped from V and 8 bases from J, the junction kept 12 bases outside the gene matches. Germline V gene lookup returns CDR1 MNHNS and CDR2 SASEGT. The CDR3: CASSFSRDSNGYTF. CDR3 sequence (DNA): TGTGCCAGCAGCTTCTCCCGGGACAGTAACGGCTACACCTTC.

This clonotype was counted between two and nine times. The CDR3 is CASSLGQVNTGELFF. The CDR3, as DNA: TGTGCCAGCAGCCTAGGACAGGTGAACACCGGGGAGCTGTTTTTT. The gene calls are TRBV6-2 or TRBV6-3 and TRBJ2-2; 7 positions agree with TRBD1. The CDR3 extends over 15 amino acids. Germline V CDR1 and CDR2: MNHEY, SVGEGT. V gave up 6 bases and J gave up 1 base; unmatched junction bases: 5.

This clonotype was counted ten times or more. This chain joins TRBV6-5 and TRBJ2-2; D possibly corresponds to TRBD1 (5 bases). CDR3 size: 14 residues. The V end was cut by 6 bases, the J end by 5 bases, with 13 bases between. Per the germline V gene, CDR1 is MNHEY and CDR2 is SVGAGI. CDR3 protein: CASSIQGGTGELFF. The CDR3 coding sequence is TGTGCCAGCAGCATCCAGGGTGGGACCGGGGAGCTGTTTTTT.

This clonotype was recorded many times. The chain couples TRBV7-2 to TRBJ2-5; D tentatively reads TRBD1 or TRBD2 (5 bases each). CDR1 and CDR2 (germline): SGHTA, FQGNSA. This CDR3 region has 13 residues. The V gene lost 4 bases and the J gene lost 2 bases, with 8 bases spanning the gap. CDR3 region: CASSSEGQETQYF. The CDR3 coding sequence is TGTGCCAGCAGCTCAGAGGGGCAAGAGACCCAGTACTTC.

This clonotype was seen repeatedly, ten times or more. The J gene is TRBJ1-3, the V gene TRBV20-1, with D hard to call. The CDR3 spans 14 residues. The V end was cut by 1 base, the J end by 2 bases, with 9 bases between. Germline V gene sequence: CDR1 DFQATT, CDR2 SNEGSKA (reference sequence). CDR3 sequence (DNA): TGCAGTGCTAGAGCTTTCCTGCCTGGAAACACCATATATTTT. Translating it yields CSARAFLPGNTIYF.

This clonotype turned up a few times. V usage is TRBV18 and J usage is TRBJ2-1, with TRBD2 identical over 10 bases. Per germline, CDR1 KGHSH and CDR2 LQKENI. This CDR3 comprises 17 residues. The J segment lost 9 bases and the V segment lost 6 bases, leaving 17 bases of the junction unmatched. CDR3 sequence: CASSQSLAGGPDGEQFF. CDR3 nucleotides: TGTGCCAGCTCGCAATCCTTAGCGGGGGGCCCCGACGGTGAGCAGTTCTTC.

V is TRBV5-1 and J is TRBJ1-2; 11 bases are a match to TRBD1. V lost 0 bases, J lost 7 bases, and 8 bases stayed unmatched. Per the germline V gene, CDR1 is SGHRS and CDR2 is YFSETQ. The CDR3 extends over 16 amino acids. The CDR3: CASSLGTGGRRAGYTF. In DNA form, the CDR3 reads TGCGCCAGCAGCTTGGGGACAGGGGGCAGAAGAGCTGGCTACACCTTC. The full variable domain, in which reference TRBV5-1 and TRBJ1-2 provide the parts outside the CDR3, is KAGVTQTPRYLIKTRGQQVTLSCSPISGHRSVSWYQQTPGQGLQFLFEYFSETQRNKGNFPGRFSGRQFSNSRSEMNVSTLELGDSALYLCASSLGTGGRRAGYTFGSGTRLTVV.

The chain is built from TRBV3-1 and TRBJ1-2, with D unresolved. Trimming shortened V by 1 base and J by 5 bases, and 11 bases separated the two germline ends. Per the germline V gene, CDR1 is LGHDT and CDR2 is YNNKEL (reference sequence). CDR3 length: 14 residues. The CDR3 protein is CASSQGVRGYGYTF. The CDR3 region has the DNA TGTGCCAGCAGCCAAGGGGTTCGAGGTTATGGCTACACCTTC.

This clonotype has a count of ten or more. The J gene is TRBJ2-2, the V gene TRBV27, with a possible D match to TRBD1 (6 bases). With 5 bases removed from V and 1 base from J, the gap between germline ends came to 8 bases. This CDR3 spans 14 amino acids. Germline V gene lookup returns CDR1 MNHEY and CDR2 SMNVEV (reference sequence). The DNA for the CDR3 is TGTGCCAGCAGTGCGACAGGGAACACCGGGGAGCTGTTTTTT. Its translation: CASSATGNTGELFF.

The rearrangement joins TRBV11-2 to TRBJ2-5, with D possibly being TRBD1 (6 bases). This CDR3 has 17 amino acids. The ends were cut back, 4 bases at V and 3 bases at J, with 21 bases in the middle. Germline loops: CDR1 SGHAT, CDR2 FQNNGV. CDR3 residues: CASSSRRGQQQEETQYF. The CDR3 bases are TGTGCCAGCAGCTCGAGAAGGGGACAACAGCAGGAAGAGACCCAGTACTTC.

This clonotype was picked up many times. As DNA, the CDR3 is TGTGCCAGCAACCAGGGACAGCGATTCTACGAGCAGTACTTC. Its protein product is CASNQGQRFYEQYF. The V gene is TRBV6-2 or TRBV6-3, the J gene TRBJ2-7, with TRBD1 identical over 7 bases. This CDR3 has 14 amino acids. CDR1 MNHEY and CDR2 SVGEGT come from the germline V gene. Germline trimming cut 7 bases from V and 3 bases from J; bases unmatched to any gene: 9.

This chain links TRBV2 with TRBJ2-1, with 8 bases aligning to TRBD2. The V and J ends lost 5 bases and 2 bases, in that order; junction bases with no gene match: 5. The CDR3 contains 15 residues. Germline CDR1 is SNHLY and CDR2 is FYNNEI. The CDR3 protein is CASSNYGGAYNEQFF. CDR3 nucleotide sequence: TGTGCCAGCAGTAACTACGGGGGGGCCTACAATGAGCAGTTCTTC.